One TCR beta chain is described in this entry. Its target is unknown. The CDR3 extends over 16 amino acids. The germline CDR1 and CDR2 sequences are SGHAT and FQNNGV. V shed 5 bases and J 3 bases; nucleotides not matched to a gene: 6. The authors reverse transcribed all of the isolated RNA, so sequencing captured expressed TCRB transcripts. The read count averaged approximately 3.5 million across naive, central memory and regulatory T cell samples. Sequencing used immunoSEQ multiplex PCR; TCRdb keeps in-frame clones, though not all of them. The data show 150,000 or so clones, roughly 60% seen once. Each donor gave one heparinised blood draw averaging around 120 mL. This record comes from a study of beta chain features in type 1 diabetes. General study results and limits: Shorter TCRB CDR3s, moderately but significantly so, were found in Type 1 diabetes patients in all four CD4+ subsets. In patients and controls equally, PCR might favor templates that are shorter. Sequencing from cDNA could over-represent high-TCR-expressing cells.

Sequences were obtained from naive CD4+ T cells from blood. The receptor comes from a man aged 25-45 years with type 1 diabetes. The rearrangement uses TRBV11-2 and TRBJ2-1; 11 nucleotides align to TRBD2. CDR3 sequence reads: CASSARLAGYYNEQFF. The CDR3 DNA follows: TGTGCCAGCAGCGCGAGACTAGCGGGGTACTACAATGAGCAGTTCTTC. Drawing the rest from reference TRBV11-2 and TRBJ2-1, the complete variable domain is EAGVAQSPRYKIIEKRQSVAFWCNPISGHATLYWYQQILGQGPKLLIQFQNNGVVDDSQLPKDRFSAERLKGVDSTLKIQPAKLEDSAVYLCASSARLAGYYNEQFFGPGTRLTVL.